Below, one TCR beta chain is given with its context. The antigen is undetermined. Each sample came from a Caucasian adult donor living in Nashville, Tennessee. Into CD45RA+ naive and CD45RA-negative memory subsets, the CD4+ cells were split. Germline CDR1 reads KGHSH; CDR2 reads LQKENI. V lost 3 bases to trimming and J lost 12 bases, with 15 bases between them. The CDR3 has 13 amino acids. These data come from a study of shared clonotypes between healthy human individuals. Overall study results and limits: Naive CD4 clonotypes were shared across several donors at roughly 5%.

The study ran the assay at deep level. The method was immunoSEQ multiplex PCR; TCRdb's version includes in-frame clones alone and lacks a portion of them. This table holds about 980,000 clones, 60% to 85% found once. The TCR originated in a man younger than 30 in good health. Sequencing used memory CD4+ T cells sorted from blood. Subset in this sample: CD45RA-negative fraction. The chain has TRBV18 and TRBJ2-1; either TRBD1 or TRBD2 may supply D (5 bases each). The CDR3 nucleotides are TGTGCCAGCTCACCGTCCCGGGACGTCGCGCAGTTCTTC. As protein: CASSPSRDVAQFF. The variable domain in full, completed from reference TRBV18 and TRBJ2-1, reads NAGVMQNPRHLVRRRGQEARLRCSPMKGHSHVYWYRQLPEEGLKFMVYLQKENIIDESGMPKERFSAEFPKEGPSILRIQQVVRGDSAAYFCASSPSRDVAQFFGPGTRLTVL.